The sequence of this T cell receptor (beta chain) was determined in a study of blood T cell repertoires in COVID-19. Study summary: Spain, Italy and the United States supplied samples that represented acute and convalescent COVID-19. The cDNA or gDNA used as material had been derived from T cells, B-cell-depleted T cells, or PBMCs.

Study processing details: Cell counts per sample came from amplifying reference gene primers. Produced via immunoSEQ multiplex PCR; TCRdb's table is partial and in-frame only. That table is the source of V, J and clone size, and D and trimming were worked out from the DNA. The sample consists of 78,000 or so clones, approximately 80% of them appearing once. Germline V gene data show CDR1 as WNHNN and CDR2 as SYGVQD (reference sequence). V lost 7 bases, J lost 0 bases, and 22 bases lay in between. The CDR3 runs 19 residues. This clonotype was sampled from a woman aged 60-75 years with acute or convalescent COVID-19. The specimen was peripheral blood. The J gene is TRBJ1-6, the V gene TRBV10-1; a weak D match, TRBD1 (5 bases). This CDR3 reads CASKGFPRGTGSYNSPLHF. In DNA, the CDR3 is TGCGCCAGCAAGGGTTTCCCAAGGGGAACGGGCTCCTATAATTCACCCCTCCACTTT.